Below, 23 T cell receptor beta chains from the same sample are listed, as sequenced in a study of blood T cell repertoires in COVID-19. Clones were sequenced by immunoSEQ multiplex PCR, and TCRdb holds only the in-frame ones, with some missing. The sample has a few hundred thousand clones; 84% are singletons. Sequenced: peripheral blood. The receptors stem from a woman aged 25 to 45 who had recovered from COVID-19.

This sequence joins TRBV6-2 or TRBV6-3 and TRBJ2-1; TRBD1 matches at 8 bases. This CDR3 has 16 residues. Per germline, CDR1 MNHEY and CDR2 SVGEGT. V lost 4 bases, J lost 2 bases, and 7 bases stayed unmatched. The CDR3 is CASSSTMTGAYNEQFF. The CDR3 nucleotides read TGTGCCAGCAGTTCGACTATGACAGGGGCCTACAATGAGCAGTTCTTC.

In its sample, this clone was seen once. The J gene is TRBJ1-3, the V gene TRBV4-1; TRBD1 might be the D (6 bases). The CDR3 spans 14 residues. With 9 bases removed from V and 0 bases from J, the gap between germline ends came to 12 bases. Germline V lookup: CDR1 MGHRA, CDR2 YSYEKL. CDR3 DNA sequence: TGCGCCAGTAAGGACAGCCGCTCTGGAAACACCATATATTTT. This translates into CASKDSRSGNTIYF.

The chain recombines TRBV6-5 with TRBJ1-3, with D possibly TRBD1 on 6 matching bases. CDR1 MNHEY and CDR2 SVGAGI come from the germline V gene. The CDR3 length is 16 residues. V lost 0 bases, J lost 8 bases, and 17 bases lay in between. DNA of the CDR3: TGTGCCAGCAGTTACTCGCGGCAGGGGCCAGGGGACACCATATATTTT. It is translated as CASSYSRQGPGDTIYF.

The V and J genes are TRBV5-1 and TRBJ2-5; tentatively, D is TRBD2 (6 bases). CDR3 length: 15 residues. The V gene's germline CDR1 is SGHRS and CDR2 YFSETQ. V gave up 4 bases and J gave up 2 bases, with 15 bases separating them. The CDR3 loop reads CASSPQTGRQETQYF. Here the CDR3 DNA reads TGCGCCAGCAGCCCGCAAACCGGGAGACAAGAGACCCAGTACTTC.

Here the CDR3 reads CASTRSSGANVLTF. In DNA form, the CDR3 reads TGCGCCAGCACCCGGAGCTCTGGGGCCAACGTCCTGACTTTC. The rearrangement joins TRBV5-1 to TRBJ2-6, with D unresolved. Trimming stripped 6 bases from V and 0 bases from J, with 7 bases between. In germline, CDR1 is SGHRS, CDR2 YFSETQ. The CDR3 is made up of 14 amino acids. Variable domain in full (rest from reference TRBV5-1 and TRBJ2-6): KAGVTQTPRYLIKTRGQQVTLSCSPISGHRSVSWYQQTPGQGLQFLFEYFSETQRNKGNFPGRFSGRQFSNSRSEMNVSTLELGDSALYLCASTRSSGANVLTFGAGSRLTVL.

The CDR3 sequence is CASSPTDRASSLYGYTF. The DNA of the CDR3 is TGTGCCAGCAGCCCAACCGACAGGGCCAGTTCCCTCTATGGCTACACCTTC. This chain connects TRBV7-6 to TRBJ1-2, with 7 bases identical to TRBD1. The CDR3 extends over 17 amino acids. CDR1 is SGHVS, CDR2 FNYEAQ, per germline. Trimming cost V 5 bases and J 4 bases; bases outside gene matches: 16.

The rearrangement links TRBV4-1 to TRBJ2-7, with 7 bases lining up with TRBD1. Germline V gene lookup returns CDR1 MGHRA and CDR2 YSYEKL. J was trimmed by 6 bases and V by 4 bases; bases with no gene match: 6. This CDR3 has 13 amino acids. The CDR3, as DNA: TGCGCCAGCAGCCTCTGGACAGGAGTCGAGCAGTACTTC. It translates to CASSLWTGVEQYF.

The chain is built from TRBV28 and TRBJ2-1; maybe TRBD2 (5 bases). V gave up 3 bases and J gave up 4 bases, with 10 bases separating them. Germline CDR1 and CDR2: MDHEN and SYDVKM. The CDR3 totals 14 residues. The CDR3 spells CASSFILEYNEQFF. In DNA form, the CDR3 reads TGTGCCAGCAGTTTCATACTAGAATACAATGAGCAGTTCTTC.

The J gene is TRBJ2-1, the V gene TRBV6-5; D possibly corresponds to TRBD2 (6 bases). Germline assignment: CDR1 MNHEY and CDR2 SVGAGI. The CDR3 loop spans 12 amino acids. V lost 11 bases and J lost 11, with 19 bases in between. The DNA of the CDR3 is TGTGCCGTCCGGGACTGGACCGAACAGCAGTTCTTC. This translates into CAVRDWTEQQFF.

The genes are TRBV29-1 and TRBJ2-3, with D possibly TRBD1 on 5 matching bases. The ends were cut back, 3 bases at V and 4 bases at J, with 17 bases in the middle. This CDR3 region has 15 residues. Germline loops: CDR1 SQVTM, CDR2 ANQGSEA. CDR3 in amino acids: CSVDAAGRVSDTQYF. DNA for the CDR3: TGCAGCGTTGACGCCGCCGGCAGGGTCTCAGATACGCAGTATTTT.

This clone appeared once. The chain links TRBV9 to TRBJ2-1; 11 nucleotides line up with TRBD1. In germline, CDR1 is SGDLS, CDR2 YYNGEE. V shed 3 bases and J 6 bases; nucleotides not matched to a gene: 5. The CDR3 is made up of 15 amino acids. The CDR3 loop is CASSAGQGVGNEQFF. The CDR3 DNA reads TGTGCCAGCAGCGCGGGACAGGGGGTTGGCAATGAGCAGTTCTTC.

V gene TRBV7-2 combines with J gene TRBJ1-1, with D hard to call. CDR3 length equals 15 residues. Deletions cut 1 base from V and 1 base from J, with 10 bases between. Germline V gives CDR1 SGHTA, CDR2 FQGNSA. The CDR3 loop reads CASSLEAGSNTEAFF. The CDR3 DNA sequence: TGTGCCAGCAGCTTAGAGGCCGGGTCGAACACTGAAGCTTTCTTT.

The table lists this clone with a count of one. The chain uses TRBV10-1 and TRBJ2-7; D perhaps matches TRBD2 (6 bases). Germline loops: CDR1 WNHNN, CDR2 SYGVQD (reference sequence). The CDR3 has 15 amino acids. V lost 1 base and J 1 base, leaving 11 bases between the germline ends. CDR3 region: CASSEYGSESYEQYF. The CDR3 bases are TGCGCCAGCAGTGAGTACGGGAGCGAGTCCTACGAGCAGTACTTC.

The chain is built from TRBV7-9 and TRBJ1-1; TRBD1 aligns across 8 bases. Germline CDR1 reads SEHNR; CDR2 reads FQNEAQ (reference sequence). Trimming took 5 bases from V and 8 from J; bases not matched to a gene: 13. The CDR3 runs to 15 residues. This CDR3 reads CASSIGTGGSKEAFF. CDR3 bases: TGTGCCAGCAGCATAGGGACAGGAGGAAGCAAGGAAGCTTTCTTT.

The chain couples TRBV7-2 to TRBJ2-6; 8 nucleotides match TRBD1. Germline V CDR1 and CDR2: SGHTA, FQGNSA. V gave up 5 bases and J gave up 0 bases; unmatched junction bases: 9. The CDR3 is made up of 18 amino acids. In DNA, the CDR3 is TGTGCCAGCAGCGCGACAGGGGCATTACTCTCTGGGGCCAACGTCCTGACTTTC. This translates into CASSATGALLSGANVLTF.

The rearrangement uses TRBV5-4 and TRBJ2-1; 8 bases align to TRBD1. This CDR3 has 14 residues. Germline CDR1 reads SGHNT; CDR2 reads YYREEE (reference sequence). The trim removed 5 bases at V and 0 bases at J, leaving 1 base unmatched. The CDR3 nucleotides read TGTGCCAGCAGAACAGGGGGCTCCTACAATGAGCAGTTCTTC. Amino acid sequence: CASRTGGSYNEQFF.

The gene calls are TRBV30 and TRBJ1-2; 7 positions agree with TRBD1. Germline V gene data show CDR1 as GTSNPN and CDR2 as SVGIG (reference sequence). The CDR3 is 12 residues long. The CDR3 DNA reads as TGTGCGTCCCCCACAGGGGAGAATGGCTACACCTTC. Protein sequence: CASPTGENGYTF.

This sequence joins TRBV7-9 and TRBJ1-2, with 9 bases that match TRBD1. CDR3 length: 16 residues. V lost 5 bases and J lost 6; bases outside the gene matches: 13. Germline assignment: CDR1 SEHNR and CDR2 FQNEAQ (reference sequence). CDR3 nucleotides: TGTGCCAGCAGCCCATCCGAGACAGGGGGGAGAGATGGCTACACCTTC. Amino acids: CASSPSETGGRDGYTF. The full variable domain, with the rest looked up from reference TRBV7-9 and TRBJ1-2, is DTGVSQNPRHKITKRGQNVTFRCDPISEHNRLYWYRQTLGQGPEFLTYFQNEAQLEKSRLLSDRFSAERPKGSFSTLEIQRTEQGDSAMYLCASSPSETGGRDGYTFGSGTRLTVV.

The CDR3 here is CASSLGRKHYTEAFF. In nucleotides, the CDR3 is TGTGCCAGCAGCCTAGGGAGAAAACACTACACTGAAGCTTTCTTT. The J gene is TRBJ1-1, the V gene TRBV14, with D unresolved. Trimming removed 4 bases at V and 3 bases at J, with 15 bases between. The CDR3 has 15 residues. CDR1 and CDR2 (germline): SGHDN, FVKESK.

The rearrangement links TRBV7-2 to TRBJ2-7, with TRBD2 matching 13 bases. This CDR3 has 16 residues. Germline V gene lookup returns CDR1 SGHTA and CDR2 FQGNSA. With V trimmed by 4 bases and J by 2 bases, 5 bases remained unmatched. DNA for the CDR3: TGTGCCAGCAGCTCACTAGCGGGAGGGCAAACCTACGAGCAGTACTTC. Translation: CASSSLAGGQTYEQYF.

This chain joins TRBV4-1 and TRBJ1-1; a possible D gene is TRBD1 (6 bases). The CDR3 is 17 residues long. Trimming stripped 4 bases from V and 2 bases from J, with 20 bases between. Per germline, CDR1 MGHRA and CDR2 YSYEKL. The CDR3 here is CASSLTGGQSINTEAFF. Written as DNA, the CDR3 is TGCGCCAGCAGCCTGACAGGAGGTCAATCCATTAACACTGAAGCTTTCTTT.

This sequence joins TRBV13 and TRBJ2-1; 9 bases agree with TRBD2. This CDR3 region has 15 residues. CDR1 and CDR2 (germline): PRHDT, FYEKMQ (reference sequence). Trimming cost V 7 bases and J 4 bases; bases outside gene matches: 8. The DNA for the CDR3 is TGTGCCAGCACCCAAGGGCTAGCGGGGTACAATGAGCAGTTCTTC. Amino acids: CASTQGLAGYNEQFF.

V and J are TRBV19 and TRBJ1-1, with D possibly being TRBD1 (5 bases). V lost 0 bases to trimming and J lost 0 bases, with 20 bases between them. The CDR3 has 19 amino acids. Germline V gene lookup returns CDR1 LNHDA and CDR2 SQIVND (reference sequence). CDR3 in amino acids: CASSIDPRVRGSMNTEAFF. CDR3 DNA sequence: TGTGCCAGTAGTATAGACCCAAGAGTTCGGGGGTCTATGAACACTGAAGCTTTCTTT.